This is a list of T cell receptor beta chains from one sample in a study of blood T cell repertoires in COVID-19. Assay: immunoSEQ multiplex PCR; the TCRdb copy retains only in-frame clones and omits some. The sample lists about 210,000 clones, 88% occurring once. The sample was peripheral blood. The receptors derive from a man aged 18-30 years with active or convalescent COVID-19. The CDR3 runs from the conserved cysteine through the conserved F or W. A D gene is named only where the DNA matches it firmly. Expanded clones are given a class, and other clones once, few, many or no size at all.

CDR3 length,clone size,J gene,D gene,V gene,CDR3 protein,CDR3 DNA
18,once,TRBJ2-1,-,TRBV21-1,CASARINWDRGAYNEQFF,TGTGCCAGCGCGAGAATCAATTGGGACAGGGGGGCGTACAATGAGCAGTTCTTC
13,-,TRBJ1-3,-,TRBV12-3/TRBV12-4,CASSLNRADTIYF,TGTGCCAGCAGTTTAAACAGGGCAGACACCATATATTTT
13,-,TRBJ1-5,TRBD1,TRBV7-9,CASSRTGDQPQHF,TGTGCCAGCAGCAGGACAGGGGATCAGCCCCAGCATTTT
13,-,TRBJ2-1,-,TRBV2,CASSLYRADEQFF,TGTGCCAGCAGTCTTTACAGGGCCGATGAGCAGTTCTTC
15,-,TRBJ2-7,-,TRBV15,CATSTPKTGTYEQYF,TGTGCCACCAGCACCCCTAAGACTGGCACCTACGAGCAGTACTTC
16,-,TRBJ2-1,-,TRBV11-1,CASSLGGRVSYNEQFF,TGTGCCAGCAGCTTAGGGGGGCGGGTCTCCTACAATGAGCAGTTCTTC
12,once,TRBJ2-5,-,TRBV5-1,CASSSSLETQYF,TGCGCCAGCAGCTCCAGTCTAGAGACCCAGTACTTC
13,-,TRBJ1-2,-,TRBV12-3/TRBV12-4,CASSFLQGYGYTF,TGTGCCAGCAGTTTCCTCCAGGGGTATGGCTACACCTTC
14,-,TRBJ1-2,TRBD1,TRBV30,CAWSRQGLAYGYTF,TGTGCCTGGAGTCGACAGGGTCTTGCCTATGGCTACACCTTC
14,-,TRBJ2-7,TRBD1,TRBV6-2/TRBV6-3,CASSYSRDRYEQYF,TGTGCCAGCAGTTACTCTCGGGACAGATACGAGCAGTACTTC
15,-,TRBJ2-7,-,TRBV6-5,CASSYSRTTAYEQYF,TGTGCCAGCAGTTACTCGAGGACAACCGCTTATGAGCAGTACTTC
13,once,TRBJ2-1,-,TRBV19,CASSTYTYNEQFF,TGTGCCAGTAGTACTTACACCTACAATGAGCAGTTCTTC
16,-,TRBJ1-4,-,TRBV2,CASREDLRERGEKLFF,TGTGCCAGCAGAGAGGACCTAAGGGAAAGGGGTGAAAAACTGTTTTTT
15,-,TRBJ1-6,TRBD1,TRBV14,CASSQGTGNNSPLHF,TGTGCCAGCAGCCAAGGGACAGGGAACAATTCACCCCTCCACTTT
16,-,TRBJ2-7,-,TRBV3-1/TRBV3-2,CASSQDLRGNNYEQYF,TGTGCCAGCAGCCAAGATTTGCGCGGGAACAACTACGAGCAGTACTTC
13,-,TRBJ2-5,-,TRBV12-3/TRBV12-4,CASSPGEQETQYF,TGTGCCAGCAGCCCGGGGGAGCAAGAGACCCAGTACTTC
13,-,TRBJ1-2,-,TRBV3-1/TRBV3-2,CASSPRGGHGYTF,TGTGCCAGCAGCCCTCGGGGGGGCCATGGCTACACCTTC
15,-,TRBJ2-5,TRBD2,TRBV7-6,CASSLGLGGEETQYF,TGTGCCAGCAGCTTGGGTCTCGGGGGGGAAGAGACCCAGTACTTC
13,-,TRBJ2-7,-,TRBV5-1,CASSFPGAYEQYF,TGCGCCAGCAGCTTTCCAGGGGCTTACGAGCAGTACTTC
13,-,TRBJ1-1,TRBD1,TRBV7-9,CASSWDRNTEAFF,TGTGCCAGCAGCTGGGACAGGAACACTGAAGCTTTCTTT
14,-,TRBJ1-4,TRBD1,TRBV6-5,CASRRTGLREKLFF,TGTGCCAGCAGACGGACAGGGCTCCGTGAAAAACTGTTTTTT
14,-,TRBJ1-1,-,TRBV19,CASSTYTVNTEAFF,TGTGCCAGTAGTACTTATACGGTGAACACTGAAGCTTTCTTT